This T cell receptor (beta chain) was captured in a study of cytomegalovirus exposure and HLA in healthy donors. Study-wide points: Some TCR beta chains (more than 150 of them) were listed as cytomegalovirus-associated. In vitro, a few CMV-associated chains proved specific for CMV antigens. Generally TCR sequences proved uncommon, though certain public TCRs appeared in numerous donors.

This CDR3 region has 17 residues. From germline, CDR1 is MGHRA and CDR2 YSYEKL. V was cut by 0 bases and J by 5 bases, with 19 bases left in between. TCRdb's copy holds only in-frame clones and misses some; the assay was immunoSEQ multiplex PCR. The table shows fewer than 250,000 clones, with around 80% occurring only once. With regard to this clone: The antigen is unknown.

Sequencing was done on a sample of PBMCs. The V gene is TRBV4-1, the J gene TRBJ2-5, with D possibly being TRBD1 or TRBD2 (5 bases each). The clonotype was recovered from a woman aged 25 to 39 in good health and CMV-seropositive. This chain's CDR3 is CASSQEGRAGWGETQYF. As DNA, the CDR3 is TGCGCCAGCAGCCAAGAGGGTAGGGCAGGCTGGGGGGAGACCCAGTACTTC.